This T cell receptor beta chain was profiled in a study of tumor T cells in aggressive B-cell lymphoma. Repertoires were generated with immunoSEQ multiplex PCR, while TCRdb's copy carries only in-frame clones and drops some. The profile shows roughly 1,700 clones, 86% of them singletons. The length of the CDR3 is 12 residues. CDR1 is SQVTM and CDR2 is ANQGSEA in the germline V gene. V was clipped by 6 bases and J by 4 bases, with 12 bases between them. The chain employs TRBV29-1 and TRBJ1-1, with D possibly TRBD1 on 5 matching bases. Sample: tumor tissue. The receptor was derived from an adult with diffuse large B cell lymphoma. The CDR3 nucleotides are TGCAGCGTCTCCGTGGGGGGCACTGAAGCTTTCTTT. Translated: CSVSVGGTEAFF.